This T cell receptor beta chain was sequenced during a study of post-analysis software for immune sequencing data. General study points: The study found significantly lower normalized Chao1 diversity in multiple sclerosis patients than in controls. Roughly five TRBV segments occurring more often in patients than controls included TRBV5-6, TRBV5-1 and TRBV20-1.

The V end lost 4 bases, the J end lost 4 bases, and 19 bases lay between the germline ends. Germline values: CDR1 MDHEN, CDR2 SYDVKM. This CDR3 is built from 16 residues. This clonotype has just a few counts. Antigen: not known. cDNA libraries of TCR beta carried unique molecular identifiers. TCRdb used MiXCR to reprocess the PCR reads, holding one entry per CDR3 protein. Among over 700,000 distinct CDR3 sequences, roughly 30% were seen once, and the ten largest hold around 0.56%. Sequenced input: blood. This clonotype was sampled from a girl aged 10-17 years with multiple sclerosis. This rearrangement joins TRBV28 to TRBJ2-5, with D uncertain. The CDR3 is CASSSPLGRDGETQYF. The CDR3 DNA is TGTGCCAGCAGTTCCCCCCTAGGTAGGGATGGAGAGACCCAGTACTTC. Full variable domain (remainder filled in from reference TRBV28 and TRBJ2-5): DVKVTQSSRYLVKRTGEKVFLECVQDMDHENMFWYRQDPGLGLRLIYFSYDVKMKEKGDIPEGYSVSREKKERFSLILESASTNQTSMYLCASSSPLGRDGETQYFGPGTRLLVL.